This entry lists 21 T cell receptor beta chains sequenced from one sample in a study of human T cells and chemical hapten exposure. One entry per CDR3 protein results from TCRdb running MiXCR on the RACE reads. The data show around 120,000 distinct CDR3 sequences, roughly 13% seen once. Documented time point: pre-sensitization, week 0. Treatment in this sample: therapeutic diphenylcyclopropenone sensitization with weekly scalp DPC. The sample consisted of whole blood, taken in connection with sensitization to the hapten diphenylcyclopropenone (DPC). These TCRs come from a woman in her late teens or twenties with alopecia areata. Some clones in this sample may be carry-over from other donors' samples.

This clonotype was seen many times. The V call is TRBV6-2 or TRBV6-3, the J call TRBJ2-7; D uncertain. Trimming pared 6 bases from V and 3 bases from J, leaving 6 bases between. The length of the CDR3 is 11 residues. The germline gives CDR1 MNHEY, CDR2 SVGEGT. CDR3 region: CASSRSYEQYF. Written as DNA, the CDR3 is TGTGCCAGCAGCCGCAGCTACGAGCAGTACTTC.

This clonotype has ten or more counts. The chain is built from TRBV18 and TRBJ1-1; D unresolved. The germline V gene has CDR1 KGHSH and CDR2 LQKENI. Between the trimmed V and J ends, which lost 6 bases and 3 bases, there was a span of 20 bases. The CDR3 is 16 residues long. CDR3 in DNA: TGTGCCAGCTCCCAAACCATGTCACGCCAGGACACTGAAGCTTTCTTT. Translating it yields CASSQTMSRQDTEAFF.

This clonotype showed up many times. The chain carries TRBV2 and TRBJ1-1; D gene uncertain. V dropped 7 bases and J dropped 6 bases, with 18 bases sitting between them. This CDR3 is built from 14 residues. Germline loops: CDR1 SNHLY, CDR2 FYNNEI. CDR3 in DNA: TGTGCCAGCAAGTCGGTAATATTACAAGCTGAAGCTTTCTTT. Its translation: CASKSVILQAEAFF.

There are many counts of this clonotype. The rearrangement links TRBV5-4 to TRBJ2-7, with a tentative D call TRBD2 (5 bases). The germline V gene encodes CDR1 SGHNT and CDR2 YYREEE (reference sequence). CDR3 length: 13 residues. The ends were cut back, 1 base at V and 6 bases at J, with 11 bases in the middle. The CDR3 loop is CASSLRVGGEQYF. The CDR3 DNA follows: TGTGCCAGCAGCTTGAGGGTTGGAGGCGAGCAGTACTTC.

This clonotype was observed many times. The chain couples TRBV25-1 to TRBJ2-7, with 7 bases identical to TRBD1. This CDR3 region has 14 residues. Germline trimming cut 4 bases from V and 6 bases from J; bases unmatched to any gene: 9. CDR1 is MGHDK and CDR2 is SYGVNS in the germline V gene. The CDR3 coding sequence is TGTGCCAGCAGTGTGACAGGGACCCCTATCGAGCAGTACTTC. This encodes CASSVTGTPIEQYF.

This clonotype has a handful of counts. The V and J genes are TRBV29-1 and TRBJ2-1; D ambiguous. V lost 3 bases to trimming and J lost 10 bases, with 13 bases between them. CDR3 length equals 12 residues. Germline V gene sequence: CDR1 SQVTM, CDR2 ANQGSEA. The CDR3 sequence: CSVDRVNGEQFF. In nucleotides, the CDR3 is TGCAGCGTTGATAGGGTAAACGGGGAGCAGTTCTTC.

The rearrangement links TRBV6-6 to TRBJ2-2; D is undetermined. The CDR3 is 13 residues long. Per germline, CDR1 MNHNY and CDR2 SVGAGI (reference sequence). V was pared by 11 bases and J by 0 bases, with 10 bases between. CDR3 coding DNA: TGTGCCTCCAACGGTCCGAACACCGGGGAGCTGTTTTTT. This encodes CASNGPNTGELFF.

This clonotype was counted between two and nine times. The CDR3 protein is CASSLLPFGGLQPQHF. CDR3 DNA sequence: TGTGCCAGCAGTTTACTTCCTTTTGGCGGGCTGCAGCCCCAGCATTTT. The chain is built from TRBV12-3 or TRBV12-4 and TRBJ1-5; no definite D call. This CDR3 is built from 16 residues. V lost 2 bases, J lost 7 bases, and 18 bases lay in between.

V usage is TRBV28 and J usage is TRBJ1-5, with 10 bases identical to TRBD1. Trimming took 6 bases from V and 1 from J; bases not matched to a gene: 6. Germline V gives CDR1 MDHEN, CDR2 SYDVKM. There are 16 residues in the CDR3. The CDR3 DNA reads as TGTGCCAGCAGGCGGCGGACAGGGGGAAGCAATCAGCCCCAGCATTTT. Protein product: CASRRRTGGSNQPQHF.

This clonotype was counted between two and nine times. The genes are TRBV5-6 and TRBJ1-6; D remains ambiguous. Germline-derived CDR1 and CDR2 are SGHDT and YYEEEE. V lost 3 bases and J lost 12, with 16 bases in between. CDR3 size: 14 residues. CDR3 nucleotide sequence: TGTGCCAGCAGCTCCGGACTTCTAGTTGGACCCCTCCACTTT. Amino acids: CASSSGLLVGPLHF.

In its sample, this clonotype was seen many times. This chain links TRBV20-1 with TRBJ1-1; D is unresolved. V lost 0 bases, J lost 6 bases, and 17 bases lay in between. Germline V CDR1 and CDR2: DFQATT, SNEGSKA (reference sequence). The CDR3 sequence is 15 residues long. The CDR3 here is CSARDPASGYAEAFF. The DNA of the CDR3 is TGCAGTGCTAGAGATCCGGCCTCCGGATATGCTGAAGCTTTCTTT.

The sample holds many counts of this clonotype. The CDR3 DNA reads as TGTGCCAGCAGCTGGACTGCCTCCTATGGCTACACCTTC. Amino acids: CASSWTASYGYTF. The chain has TRBV7-9 and TRBJ1-2; D not certain. V was cut by 4 bases and J by 4 bases, with 10 bases left in between. The CDR3 runs 13 residues. The germline CDR1 and CDR2 sequences are SEHNR and FQNEAQ (reference sequence).

In this sample, this clonotype turned up a few times. The chain couples TRBV30 to TRBJ2-3; 8 nucleotides line up with TRBD1. From germline, CDR1 is GTSNPN and CDR2 SVGIG (reference sequence). The CDR3 spans 12 residues. V lost 8 bases, J lost 5 bases, and 6 bases stayed unmatched. The CDR3 DNA is TGTGCCAGACAGGGGTGGAGAGATACGCAGTATTTT. It codes for CARQGWRDTQYF.

A few counts support this clonotype. The CDR3 DNA sequence: TGCGCCAGCAGCCCAACCGCGGGTTTGGACAGGCACAATGAGCAGTTCTTC. Translating it yields CASSPTAGLDRHNEQFF. This chain connects TRBV4-3 to TRBJ2-1, with 7 bases lining up with TRBD1. The CDR3 runs 17 residues. Germline values: CDR1 LGHNA, CDR2 YSLEER. V was clipped by 4 bases and J by 5 bases; unmatched bases: 14.

This clonotype was detected ten times or more. The chain is built from TRBV4-1 and TRBJ2-1; D gene unclear. The germline gives CDR1 MGHRA, CDR2 YSYEKL. The CDR3 sequence is 16 residues long. Trimming removed 1 base from V and 0 bases from J, with 10 bases in between. The CDR3 here is CASSQVDLVSYNEQFF. The CDR3 DNA sequence: TGCGCCAGCAGCCAAGTGGATCTCGTCTCCTACAATGAGCAGTTCTTC.

V and J are TRBV4-3 and TRBJ2-3; D perhaps matches TRBD1 (5 bases). Per the germline V gene, CDR1 is LGHNA and CDR2 is YSLEER. The CDR3 is 16 amino acids. V lost 1 base, J lost 5 bases, and 16 bases lay in between. CDR3 DNA: TGCGCCAGCAGCCAAGGCACAGGCCGATCGGTAGATACGCAGTATTTT. Encoded protein: CASSQGTGRSVDTQYF.

This clonotype has at least ten counts. The chain has TRBV20-1 and TRBJ1-6; D is unresolved. Trimming stripped 0 bases from V and 0 bases from J, with 12 bases between. In germline, CDR1 is DFQATT, CDR2 SNEGSKA (reference sequence). The CDR3 has 17 amino acids. CDR3 in amino acids: CSARDSRVVSYNSPLHF. CDR3 coding DNA: TGCAGTGCTAGAGATTCAAGGGTGGTCTCCTATAATTCACCCCTCCACTTT.

This clonotype was observed many times. The chain carries TRBV7-6 and TRBJ2-7, with 12 bases fitting TRBD2. The CDR3 is 20 residues long. Germline CDR1 is SGHVS and CDR2 is FNYEAQ. V lost 5 bases, J lost 0 bases, and 17 bases stayed unmatched. CDR3 in DNA: TGTGCCAGCAGCAACCTCCTAGCGGGGGGGTTTAAACCAATCTCCTACGAGCAGTACTTC. Encoded protein: CASSNLLAGGFKPISYEQYF.

This chain connects TRBV3-1 to TRBJ2-1; 8 nucleotides align to TRBD2. V trimming: 2 bases; J trimming: 5 bases; junction bases outside the gene matches: 11. The CDR3 runs 17 residues. Germline CDR1 reads LGHDT; CDR2 reads YNNKEL (reference sequence). The chain's CDR3 is CASSQSRGGRLHNEQFF. The CDR3 DNA reads TGTGCCAGCAGCCAATCCCGGGGGGGGAGGCTCCACAATGAGCAGTTCTTC.

This clonotype has just a few counts. V and J are TRBV6-2 or TRBV6-3 and TRBJ2-5; TRBD1 matches 9 bases. Germline lookup yields CDR1 MNHEY and CDR2 SVGEGT. The CDR3 totals 15 residues. V lost 6 bases to trimming and J lost 2 bases; unmatched junction nucleotides: 7. The CDR3: CASSPQGATQETQYF. In DNA, the CDR3 is TGTGCCAGCAGCCCACAGGGGGCGACGCAAGAGACCCAGTACTTC.

The rearrangement uses TRBV6-1 and TRBJ2-5, with D maybe TRBD1 (6 bases). Germline-derived CDR1 and CDR2 are MNHNS and SASEGT. The CDR3 covers 12 residues. In DNA, the CDR3 is TGTGCAACCAGCAGGGGCCAAGAGACCCAGTACTTC. Translating it yields CATSRGQETQYF.